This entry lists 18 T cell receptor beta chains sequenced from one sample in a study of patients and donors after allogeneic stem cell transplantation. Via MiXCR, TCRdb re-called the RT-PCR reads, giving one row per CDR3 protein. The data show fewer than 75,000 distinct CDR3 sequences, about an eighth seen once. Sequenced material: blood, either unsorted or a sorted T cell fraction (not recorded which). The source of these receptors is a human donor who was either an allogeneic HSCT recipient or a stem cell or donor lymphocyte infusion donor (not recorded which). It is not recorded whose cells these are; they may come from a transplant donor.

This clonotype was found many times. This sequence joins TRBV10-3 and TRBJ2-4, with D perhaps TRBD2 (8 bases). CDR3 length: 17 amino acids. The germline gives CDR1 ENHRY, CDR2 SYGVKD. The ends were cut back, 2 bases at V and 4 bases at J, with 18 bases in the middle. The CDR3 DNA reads TGTGCCATCAGTGAGCGGGAGGGGGCTGGTAGAAAAAACATTCAGTACTTC. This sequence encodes CAISEREGAGRKNIQYF.

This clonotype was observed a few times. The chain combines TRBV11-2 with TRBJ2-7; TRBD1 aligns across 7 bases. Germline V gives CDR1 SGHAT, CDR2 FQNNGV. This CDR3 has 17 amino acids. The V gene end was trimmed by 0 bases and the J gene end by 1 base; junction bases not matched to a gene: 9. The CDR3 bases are TGTGCCAGCAGCTTAGACCAGGGACAGTTTGGATCCTACGAGCAGTACTTC. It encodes CASSLDQGQFGSYEQYF.

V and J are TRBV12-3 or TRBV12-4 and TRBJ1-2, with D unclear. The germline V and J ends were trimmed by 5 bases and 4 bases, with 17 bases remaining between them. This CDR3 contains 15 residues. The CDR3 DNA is TGTGCCAGCAGTACCGAGGGCGCTAAACTCTATGGCTACACCTTC. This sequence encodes CASSTEGAKLYGYTF.

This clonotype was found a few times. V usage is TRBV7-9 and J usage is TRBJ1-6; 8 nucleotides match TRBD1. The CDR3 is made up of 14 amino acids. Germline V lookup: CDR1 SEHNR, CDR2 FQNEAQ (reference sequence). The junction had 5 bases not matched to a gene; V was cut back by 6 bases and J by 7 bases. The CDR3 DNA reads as TGTGCCAGCAGGCTGACAGGGGAAAATTCACCCCTCCACTTT. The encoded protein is CASRLTGENSPLHF. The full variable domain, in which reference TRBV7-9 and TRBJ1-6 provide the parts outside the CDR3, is DTGVSQNPRHKITKRGQNVTFRCDPISEHNRLYWYRQTLGQGPEFLTYFQNEAQLEKSRLLSDRFSAERPKGSFSTLEIQRTEQGDSAMYLCASRLTGENSPLHFGNGTRLTVT.

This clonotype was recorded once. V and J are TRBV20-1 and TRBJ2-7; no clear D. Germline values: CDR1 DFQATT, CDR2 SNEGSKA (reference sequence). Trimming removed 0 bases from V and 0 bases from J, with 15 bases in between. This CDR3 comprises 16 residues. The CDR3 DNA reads TGCAGTGCTAGAGATCCGATGGGTCGGAGCTCCTACGAGCAGTACTTC. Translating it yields CSARDPMGRSSYEQYF.

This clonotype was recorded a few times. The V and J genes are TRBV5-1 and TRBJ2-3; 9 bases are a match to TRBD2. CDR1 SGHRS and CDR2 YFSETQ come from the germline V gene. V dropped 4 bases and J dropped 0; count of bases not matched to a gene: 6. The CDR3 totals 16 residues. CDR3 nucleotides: TGCGCCAGCAGCCAACGACTAGCGGCTAGCACAGATACGCAGTATTTT. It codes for CASSQRLAASTDTQYF.

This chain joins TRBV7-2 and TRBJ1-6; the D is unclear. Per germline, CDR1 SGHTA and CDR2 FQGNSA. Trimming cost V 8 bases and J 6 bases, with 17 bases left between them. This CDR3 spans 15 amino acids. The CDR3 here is CASRVKGLVNSPLHF. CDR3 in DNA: TGTGCCAGCCGGGTGAAAGGACTTGTTAATTCACCCCTCCACTTT.

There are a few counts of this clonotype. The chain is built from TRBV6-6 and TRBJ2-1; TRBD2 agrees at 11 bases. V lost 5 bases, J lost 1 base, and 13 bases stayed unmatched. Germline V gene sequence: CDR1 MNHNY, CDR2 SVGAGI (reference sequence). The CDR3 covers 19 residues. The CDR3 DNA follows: TGTGCCAGCAGTAGACTAGCGGGACCCTCTGGGGGTTCCTACAATGAGCAGTTCTTC. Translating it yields CASSRLAGPSGGSYNEQFF.

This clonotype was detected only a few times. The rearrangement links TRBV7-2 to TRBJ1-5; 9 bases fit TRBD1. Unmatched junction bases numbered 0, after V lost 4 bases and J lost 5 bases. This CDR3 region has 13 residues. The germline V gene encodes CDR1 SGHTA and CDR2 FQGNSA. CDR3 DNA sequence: TGTGCCAGCAGCTGGGACAGGGATCAGCCCCAGCATTTT. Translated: CASSWDRDQPQHF.

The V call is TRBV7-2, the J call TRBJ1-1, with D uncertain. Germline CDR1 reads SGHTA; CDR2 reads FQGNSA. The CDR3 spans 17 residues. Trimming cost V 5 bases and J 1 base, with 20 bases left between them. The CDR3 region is CASSPCVLTTANTEAFF. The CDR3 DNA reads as TGTGCCAGCAGCCCATGTGTCCTTACCACAGCGAACACTGAAGCTTTCTTT.

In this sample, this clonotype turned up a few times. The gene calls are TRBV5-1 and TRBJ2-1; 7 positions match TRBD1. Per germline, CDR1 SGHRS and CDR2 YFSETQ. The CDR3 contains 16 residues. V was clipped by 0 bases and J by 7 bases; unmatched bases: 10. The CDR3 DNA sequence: TGCGCCAGCAGCTTGGGAGTAGGGGGCATGAGAAATGAGCAGTTCTTC. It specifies CASSLGVGGMRNEQFF.

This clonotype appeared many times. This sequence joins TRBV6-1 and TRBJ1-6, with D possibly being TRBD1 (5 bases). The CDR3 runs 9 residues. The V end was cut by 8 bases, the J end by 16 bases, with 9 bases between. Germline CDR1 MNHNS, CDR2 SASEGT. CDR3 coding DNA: TGTGCCAGCGGGGCTGGACTCCACTTT. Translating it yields CASGAGLHF.

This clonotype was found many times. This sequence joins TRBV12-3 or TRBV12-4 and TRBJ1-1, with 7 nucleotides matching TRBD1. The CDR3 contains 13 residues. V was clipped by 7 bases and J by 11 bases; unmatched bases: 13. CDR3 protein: CASTSSTGSIAFF. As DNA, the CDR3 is TGTGCCAGCACCTCCTCGACAGGGAGCATCGCTTTCTTT.

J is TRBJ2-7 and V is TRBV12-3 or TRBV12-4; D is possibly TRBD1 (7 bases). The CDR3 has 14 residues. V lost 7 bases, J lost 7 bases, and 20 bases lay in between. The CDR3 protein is CASTRDPSGGEQYF. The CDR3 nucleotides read TGTGCCAGCACCCGGGACCCCTCAGGGGGGGAGCAGTACTTC.

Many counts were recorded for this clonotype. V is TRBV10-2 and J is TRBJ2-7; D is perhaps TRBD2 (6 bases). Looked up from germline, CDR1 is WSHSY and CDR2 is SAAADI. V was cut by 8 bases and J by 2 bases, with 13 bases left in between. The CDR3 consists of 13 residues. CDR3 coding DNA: TGCGCCAGCTCGGAGGGTGTAACCTACGAGCAGTACTTC. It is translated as CASSEGVTYEQYF.

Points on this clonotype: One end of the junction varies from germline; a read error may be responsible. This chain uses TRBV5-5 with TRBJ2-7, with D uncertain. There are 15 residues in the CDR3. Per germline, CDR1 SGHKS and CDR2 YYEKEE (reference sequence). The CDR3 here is CASTKAPWVAYQQYF. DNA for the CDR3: TGTGCCAGCACCAAAGCTCCGTGGGTCGCCTACCAGCAGTACTTC.

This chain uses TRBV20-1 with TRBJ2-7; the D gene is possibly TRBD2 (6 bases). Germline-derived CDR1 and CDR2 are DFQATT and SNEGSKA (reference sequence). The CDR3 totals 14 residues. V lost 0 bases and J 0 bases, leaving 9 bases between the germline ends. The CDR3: CSARDVGSSYEQYF. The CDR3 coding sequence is TGCAGTGCTAGAGATGTCGGGAGCTCCTACGAGCAGTACTTC.

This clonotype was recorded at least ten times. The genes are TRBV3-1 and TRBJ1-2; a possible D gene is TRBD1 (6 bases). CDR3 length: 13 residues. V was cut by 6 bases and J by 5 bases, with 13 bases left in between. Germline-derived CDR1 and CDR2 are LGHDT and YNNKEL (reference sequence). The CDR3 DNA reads TGTGCCAGCAGTCCCGACAGGCTGTATGGCTACACCTTC. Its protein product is CASSPDRLYGYTF.